These T cell receptor beta chains were read from a single sample in a study of cytotoxic CD8 clonotypes in ibrutinib-treated CLL. Sequencing was performed with immunoSEQ multiplex PCR; in TCRdb, only in-frame clones are kept and a portion is missing. The sample has hundreds of thousands of clones; 70% to 80% are singletons. Sample: PBMCs, taken before ibrutinib treatment. The receptors here all came from a human donor with chronic lymphocytic leukemia. Each CDR3 is given with its conserved first and last residue. D genes are given only for firm matches. Rows may omit the clone size; those that give it use once, few, many or a size class.

j_gene: TRBJ1-2
v_gene: TRBV25-1
d_gene: .
abundance: .
CDR3nt: TGTGCCAGCAGTGAGTTTCATGGCTACACCTTC
CDR3aa: CASSEFHGYTF

j_gene: TRBJ2-7
v_gene: TRBV7-9
d_gene: TRBD1
abundance: .
CDR3nt: TGTGCCAGCAGGGACAGGTACTACGAGCAGTACTTC
CDR3aa: CASRDRYYEQYF

j_gene: TRBJ1-1
v_gene: TRBV6-1
d_gene: .
abundance: few
CDR3nt: TGTGCCAGCAGTGGACAGACAGAGTCTGAAGCTTTCTTT
CDR3aa: CASSGQTESEAFF

j_gene: TRBJ2-7
v_gene: TRBV2
d_gene: TRBD1
abundance: .
CDR3nt: TGTGCCAGCAGTGAACAGGGACAGACCTACGAGCAGTACTTC
CDR3aa: CASSEQGQTYEQYF

j_gene: TRBJ2-1
v_gene: TRBV7-3
d_gene: TRBD1
abundance: .
CDR3nt: TGTGCCAGCAGCCCAGGGACAGCCTACAATGAGCAGTTCTTC
CDR3aa: CASSPGTAYNEQFF

j_gene: TRBJ2-7
v_gene: TRBV4-3
d_gene: TRBD2
abundance: .
CDR3nt: TGCGCCAGCAGCCAAGACCGACTAGCGGGAGTCGCTTATTCTTACGAGCAGTACTTC
CDR3aa: CASSQDRLAGVAYSYEQYF

j_gene: TRBJ2-7
v_gene: TRBV27
d_gene: TRBD2
abundance: .
CDR3nt: TGTGCCAGCAGTTTATCGCGGGAGGGAACCTACGAGCAGTACTTC
CDR3aa: CASSLSREGTYEQYF

j_gene: TRBJ2-7
v_gene: TRBV14
d_gene: .
abundance: .
CDR3nt: TGTGCCAGCAGCCTACGGCAAGGGGGGGACTACGAGCAGTACTTC
CDR3aa: CASSLRQGGDYEQYF

j_gene: TRBJ2-7
v_gene: TRBV7-8
d_gene: .
abundance: .
CDR3nt: TGTGCCAGCAGCTTAGTCGTTGCGTTGACCTACGAGCAGTACTTC
CDR3aa: CASSLVVALTYEQYF

j_gene: TRBJ2-1
v_gene: TRBV2
d_gene: TRBD2
abundance: .
CDR3nt: TGTGCCACCGAAATTACTAGCGGGAACACCAATGAGCAGTTCTTC
CDR3aa: CATEITSGNTNEQFF

j_gene: TRBJ2-1
v_gene: TRBV5-6
d_gene: .
abundance: .
CDR3nt: TGTGCCAGCAGCCCCGTTCTATCGTCAGTTACCTACAATGAGCAGTTCTTC
CDR3aa: CASSPVLSSVTYNEQFF

j_gene: TRBJ2-7
v_gene: TRBV7-9
d_gene: .
abundance: .
CDR3nt: TGTGCCAGCGGCGGGCGGAGCTACGAGCAGTACTTC
CDR3aa: CASGGRSYEQYF

j_gene: TRBJ1-5
v_gene: TRBV11-2
d_gene: .
abundance: .
CDR3nt: TGTGCCAGCAGCTTAGAATGGGATCAGCCCCAGCATTTT
CDR3aa: CASSLEWDQPQHF

j_gene: TRBJ2-5
v_gene: TRBV15
d_gene: TRBD1
abundance: .
CDR3nt: TGTGCCACCAGCAGAGATTCCAACAGGGGGCGCGGGCAAGAGACCCAGTACTTC
CDR3aa: CATSRDSNRGRGQETQYF

j_gene: TRBJ2-7
v_gene: TRBV2
d_gene: .
abundance: .
CDR3nt: TGTGCCAGTTGGGGGAGGAATTCCTACGAGCAGTACTTC
CDR3aa: CASWGRNSYEQYF

j_gene: TRBJ2-3
v_gene: TRBV2
d_gene: TRBD2
abundance: .
CDR3nt: TGTGCCAGCAGTGAAGGAGGTAGCGGGAGCCGCACAGATACGCAGTATTTT
CDR3aa: CASSEGGSGSRTDTQYF

j_gene: TRBJ1-1
v_gene: TRBV30
d_gene: .
abundance: .
CDR3nt: TGTGCCTGGAGTGGGTACGGGGCCTGGGATGGAGCTTTCTTT
CDR3aa: CAWSGYGAWDGAFF

j_gene: TRBJ2-7
v_gene: TRBV5-4
d_gene: TRBD1
abundance: .
CDR3nt: TGTGCCAGCAGCACCCGGACAGGATCCTACGAGCAGTACTTC
CDR3aa: CASSTRTGSYEQYF

j_gene: TRBJ2-1
v_gene: TRBV10-3
d_gene: .
abundance: .
CDR3nt: TGTGCCATCAGTGTTTCCGAGGGGAATGAGCAGTTCTTC
CDR3aa: CAISVSEGNEQFF

j_gene: TRBJ2-2
v_gene: TRBV7-2
d_gene: .
abundance: once
CDR3nt: TGTGCCAGCAGCTGGTCCTCAGGGTACACCGGGGAGCTGTTTTTT
CDR3aa: CASSWSSGYTGELFF

j_gene: TRBJ2-5
v_gene: TRBV11-2
d_gene: TRBD2
abundance: .
CDR3nt: TGTGCCAGCAGCTCCATGTCGACTAGCGGGATTTTAGAGACCCAGTACTTC
CDR3aa: CASSSMSTSGILETQYF

j_gene: TRBJ2-3
v_gene: TRBV5-1
d_gene: TRBD1
abundance: .
CDR3nt: TGCGCCAGCAGCTGGGGACGGGACAGAGGTAGCACAGATACGCAGTATTTT
CDR3aa: CASSWGRDRGSTDTQYF

j_gene: TRBJ1-2
v_gene: TRBV29-1
d_gene: TRBD1
abundance: .
CDR3nt: TGCAGCGTTGAAAGGGAAGGGGGCGCGGATGGCTACACCTTC
CDR3aa: CSVEREGGADGYTF

j_gene: TRBJ2-7
v_gene: TRBV19
d_gene: .
abundance: .
CDR3nt: TGTGCCAGTAGTATTTACGGGGGGCTACGCGAGCAGTACTTC
CDR3aa: CASSIYGGLREQYF

j_gene: TRBJ2-7
v_gene: TRBV6-1
d_gene: TRBD2
abundance: .
CDR3nt: TGTGCCAGCAGCGTGCCCGGGGGGTACGAGCAGTACTTC
CDR3aa: CASSVPGGYEQYF

j_gene: TRBJ2-7
v_gene: TRBV11-2
d_gene: .
abundance: .
CDR3nt: TGTGCCAGCAGCTTAGATAGACCCTACGAGCAGTACTTC
CDR3aa: CASSLDRPYEQYF

j_gene: TRBJ2-6
v_gene: TRBV19
d_gene: .
abundance: .
CDR3nt: TGTGCCACCAAGGTCCGCTCTGGGGCCAACGTCCTGACTTTC
CDR3aa: CATKVRSGANVLTF